These 21 T cell receptor beta chains came from one sample sequenced in a study of siplizumab effects on memory and regulatory T cells. The repertoire was sequenced with immunoSEQ multiplex PCR; TCRdb's copy has only in-frame clones and lacks some. The table shows roughly 60,000 clones, with roughly 96% occurring only once. The sample consisted of naive CD8+ T cells sorted from blood. The receptors were sampled from a human donor in good health.

This clone was recorded a few times. The chain is built from TRBV29-1 and TRBJ2-1, with 7 bases aligning to TRBD1. The CDR3 covers 14 residues. The V gene's germline CDR1 is SQVTM and CDR2 ANQGSEA. The V segment lost 5 bases and the J segment 0 bases; nucleotides outside the gene matches: 4. The CDR3 DNA follows: TGCAGCGTTTCGACAGGGTCCTCCTACAATGAGCAGTTCTTC. Encoded protein: CSVSTGSSYNEQFF.

This clone was counted once. The chain joins TRBV9 to TRBJ1-3, with unresolved D. This CDR3 spans 13 amino acids. Germline V gene lookup returns CDR1 SGDLS and CDR2 YYNGEE. V shed 5 bases and J shed 4 bases, with 10 bases lying between them. CDR3 DNA: TGTGCCAGCAGACCCGTCGTCGGAAACACCATATATTTT. Translation: CASRPVVGNTIYF.

The chain is built from TRBV19 and TRBJ1-1; D is uncertain. Germline V CDR1 and CDR2: LNHDA, SQIVND (reference sequence). The length of the CDR3 is 15 residues. V was cut by 3 bases and J by 4 bases, with 15 bases left in between. CDR3 sequence reads: CASSIGVMGSTEAFF. The CDR3 nucleotides read TGTGCCAGTAGTATTGGGGTGATGGGGAGCACTGAAGCTTTCTTT.

The rearrangement links TRBV9 to TRBJ2-3; D not resolved. V dropped 4 bases and J dropped 0 bases, with 9 bases sitting between them. In germline, CDR1 is SGDLS, CDR2 YYNGEE. The length of the CDR3 is 14 residues. CDR3 in amino acids: CASSPQVSTDTQYF. The CDR3 coding sequence is TGTGCCAGCAGCCCCCAGGTTAGCACAGATACGCAGTATTTT.

The chain employs TRBV9 and TRBJ2-7; 7 bases agree with TRBD2. After removal of 4 bases from V and 3 bases from J, the junction contained 7 bases not matched to a gene. The germline V gene has CDR1 SGDLS and CDR2 YYNGEE. The CDR3 sequence is 14 residues long. The CDR3 DNA is TGTGCCAGCAGCCCGGGGGGATTGGTCTACGAGCAGTACTTC. This codes for CASSPGGLVYEQYF.

The V call is TRBV14, the J call TRBJ2-5; D is undetermined. Germline V gives CDR1 SGHDN, CDR2 FVKESK. Trimming pared 1 base from V and 4 bases from J, leaving 13 bases between. CDR3 length: 15 amino acids. Here the CDR3 reads CASSQGAGSLETQYF. The DNA of the CDR3 is TGTGCCAGCAGCCAAGGCGCCGGGTCCCTAGAGACCCAGTACTTC. Variable domain in full (rest from reference TRBV14 and TRBJ2-5): EAGVTQFPSHSVIEKGQTVTLRCDPISGHDNLYWYRRVMGKEIKFLLHFVKESKQDESGMPNNRFLAERTGGTYSTLKVQPAELEDSGVYFCASSQGAGSLETQYFGPGTRLLVL.

The V call is TRBV30, the J call TRBJ1-6; possibly TRBD1 for D (5 bases). Trimming stripped 0 bases from V and 8 bases from J, with 14 bases between. Germline V gene sequence: CDR1 GTSNPN, CDR2 SVGIG (reference sequence). The CDR3 runs 15 residues. CDR3 nucleotides: TGTGCCTGGAGTGTACTGGGGCAGGGAGATTCACCCCTCCACTTT. It codes for CAWSVLGQGDSPLHF.

The rearrangement joins TRBV6-5 to TRBJ2-3; tentatively, D is TRBD1 (6 bases). V was shortened by 6 bases and J by 2 bases, with 15 bases between the two germline ends. CDR3 length: 15 amino acids. CDR1 and CDR2 (germline): MNHEY, SVGAGI. CDR3 protein: CASSPRGLFTDTQYF. CDR3 sequence (DNA): TGTGCCAGCAGCCCGAGGGGGTTATTCACAGATACGCAGTATTTT.

The V gene is TRBV9, the J gene TRBJ1-4; TRBD1 is a possible D gene (6 bases). The CDR3 loop spans 14 amino acids. The ends were cut back, 7 bases at V and 8 bases at J, with 18 bases in the middle. CDR1 is SGDLS, CDR2 YYNGEE, per germline. The CDR3 DNA reads as TGTGCCAGCGGACCAGGAGGGGGAGGGGAAAAACTGTTTTTT. Its translation is CASGPGGGGEKLFF.

This clone was counted a few times. The V and J genes are TRBV4-2 and TRBJ2-7, with D possibly being TRBD2 (5 bases). CDR1 is LGHNA and CDR2 is YNFKEQ in the germline V gene. V lost 4 bases to trimming and J lost 4 bases, with 14 bases between them. The CDR3 length is 14 residues. CDR3 in amino acids: CASSPTGIEYEQYF. The CDR3 DNA follows: TGTGCCAGCAGCCCTACCGGGATCGAATACGAGCAGTACTTC.

The V gene is TRBV4-2, the J gene TRBJ1-1; 9 positions agree with TRBD1. The CDR3 totals 17 residues. The V segment lost 0 bases and the J segment 5 bases; nucleotides outside the gene matches: 10. Germline loops: CDR1 LGHNA, CDR2 YNFKEQ. The CDR3, as DNA: TGTGCCAGCAGCCAAGAGGGGGCCGAGACAGGGGGGACTGAAGCTTTCTTT. Translation gives CASSQEGAETGGTEAFF.

The V gene is TRBV21-1, the J gene TRBJ1-2; no check of the table's D call, TRBD1, against the DNA was made. TRBV21-1 is shown as a pseudogene. This CDR3 is built from 15 residues. The CDR3 DNA is TGTGCCAGCAGCAATCGGGACAGGGTCCTGCGGTCTCACACCTTC. This encodes CASSNRDRVLRSHTF.

V usage is TRBV2 and J usage is TRBJ2-3, with D perhaps matching TRBD1 or TRBD2 (5 bases each). Per the germline V gene, CDR1 is SNHLY and CDR2 is FYNNEI. The V and J ends lost 8 bases and 0 bases respectively, with 9 bases between them. This CDR3 is built from 13 residues. CDR3 bases: TGTGCCAGCTTCCGGGACAGCACAGATACGCAGTATTTT. Protein product: CASFRDSTDTQYF. The full variable domain, completed using reference TRBV2 and TRBJ2-3, is EPEVTQTPSHQVTQMGQEVILRCVPISNHLYFYWYRQILGQKVEFLVSFYNNEISEKSEIFDDQFSVERPDGSNFTLKIRSTKLEDSAMYFCASFRDSTDTQYFGPGTRLTVL.

The chain joins TRBV5-4 to TRBJ2-2; D is undetermined. V was pared by 2 bases and J by 8 bases, with 10 bases between. This CDR3 contains 13 residues. Germline V gene data show CDR1 as SGHNT and CDR2 as YYREEE (reference sequence). Here the CDR3 DNA reads TGTGCCAGCAGCTTAAGCCTTGGTGGGGAGCTGTTTTTT. This encodes CASSLSLGGELFF.

This sequence joins TRBV2 and TRBJ1-5; the match to TRBD1 covers 9 bases. From germline, CDR1 is SNHLY and CDR2 FYNNEI. The CDR3 is 15 residues long. Germline trimming cut 7 bases from V and 5 bases from J; bases unmatched to any gene: 9. CDR3 nucleotides: TGTGCCAGCAACCAAGGACAGGGGAGGCATCAGCCCCAGCATTTT. It yields the protein CASNQGQGRHQPQHF.

The rearrangement joins TRBV6-5 to TRBJ1-2; TRBD1 aligns across 8 bases. This CDR3 has 14 amino acids. J was trimmed by 4 bases and V by 2 bases; bases with no gene match: 3. Germline V gene sequence: CDR1 MNHEY, CDR2 SVGAGI. CDR3 DNA sequence: TGTGCCAGCAGTTACCTCGGACAGGGCTATGGCTACACCTTC. Its protein product is CASSYLGQGYGYTF.

The chain has TRBV9 and TRBJ1-1; D gene unclear. The germline V gene encodes CDR1 SGDLS and CDR2 YYNGEE. Trimming removed 0 bases at V and 0 bases at J, with 9 bases between. CDR3 size: 15 residues. Here the CDR3 DNA reads TGTGCCAGCAGCGTAGATGAGGGCTTGAACACTGAAGCTTTCTTT. It codes for CASSVDEGLNTEAFF.

CDR3 amino acids: CASSRDRGYEQYF. The CDR3 nucleotides read TGCGCCAGCAGCAGGGACAGGGGCTACGAGCAGTACTTC. The chain combines TRBV4-1 with TRBJ2-7; 10 bases are a match to TRBD1. The CDR3 has 13 residues. The germline gives CDR1 MGHRA, CDR2 YSYEKL. V trimming: 5 bases; J trimming: 3 bases; junction bases outside the gene matches: 1.

The CDR3 is CASRTLAGGHYEQYF. The DNA of the CDR3 is TGTGCCAGCCGAACTCTAGCGGGGGGGCATTACGAGCAGTACTTC. The chain combines TRBV6-1 with TRBJ2-7; TRBD2 aligns across 12 bases. V dropped 8 bases and J dropped 4; count of bases not matched to a gene: 9. Looked up from germline, CDR1 is MNHNS and CDR2 is SASEGT. This CDR3 has 15 amino acids.

The CDR3 nucleotides read TGTGCCAGTAGTGGGGTCAGTAGCTATGGCTACACCTTC. Translation gives CASSGVSSYGYTF. The chain recombines TRBV19 with TRBJ1-2, with D unclear. Looked up from germline, CDR1 is LNHDA and CDR2 is SQIVND (reference sequence). Trimming shortened V by 5 bases and J by 4 bases, and 11 bases separated the two germline ends. The CDR3 is 13 residues long.

The chain links TRBV27 to TRBJ2-7; tentatively, D is TRBD1 (6 bases). Germline V gives CDR1 MNHEY, CDR2 SMNVEV (reference sequence). The CDR3 is 17 residues long. V lost 6 bases and J 3 bases, leaving 24 bases between the germline ends. The CDR3 loop reads CASSHEPSGVENYEQYF. CDR3 bases: TGTGCCAGCAGCCACGAACCCTCAGGGGTGGAGAACTACGAGCAGTACTTC.